This T cell receptor (beta chain) was observed in a study of shared clonotypes between healthy human individuals. The study's findings and limits: What naive subsets generally showed was a larger estimated richness than memory subsets showed. Clonotype sharing among donors was thought likely to change with sequencing depth.

The CDR3 consists of 16 residues. Losses at the gene ends were 6 bases for V and 0 bases for J; bases not matched to a gene: 4. Per germline, CDR1 SGHAT and CDR2 FQNNGV. As regards this clone: Antigen specificity is unknown.

Sequenced by immunoSEQ multiplex PCR; TCRdb stores in-frame clones only, minus some. The data show roughly 760,000 clones, with about 74% seen just once and 1.7% held by the top ten. This clonotype originated in a woman in her twenties or thirties in good health. V gene TRBV11-2 combines with J gene TRBJ2-1; 11 bases agree with TRBD2. The sequencing input was memory CD4+ T cells sorted from blood. The subset is: CD45RA-negative fraction. CDR3: CASRITSGSSYNEQFF. The CDR3 bases are TGTGCCAGCAGGATAACTAGCGGGAGCTCCTACAATGAGCAGTTCTTC.